This TCR beta chain originates from a study of tumor-infiltrating lymphocytes in primary liver carcinoma. Germline V lookup: CDR1 MNHNS, CDR2 SASEGT. The CDR3 is 14 residues long. V lost 8 bases and J 0 bases, leaving 10 bases between the germline ends. Of note for this clonotype: Its target is not known. Because the CDR3 is missing its conserved closing phenylalanine or tryptophan, this is likely a read error.

cDNA specific to TCR beta was made from 500 ng of total RNA, with a constant-region primer employed for priming. Three nested multiplex PCR rounds, a slightly modified ARM-PCR, produced the libraries for TCR beta. It was with TRBV1-TRBV30 forward primers and a C-beta reverse primer that the first two PCR rounds were run, at approximately 10 cycles each. Each CDR3 protein gets one entry after TCRdb re-called the multiplex PCR reads with MiXCR. The repertoire includes around 190,000 distinct CDR3 sequences, around four fifths of them detected once, and less than 20% sits in the top ten. Bulk tissue was left unsorted, and RNA and DNA were co-extracted from 20-30 mg of it. Primary liver carcinomas in the patients were surgically resected. Study-wide points: For tumor-adjacent and tumor-blood pairs, overlap was less than that seen for tumor region pairs. Blood fell significantly below tumors in its top-250-clone fraction (p = 0.039).

The specimen sequenced was tumor tissue from primary liver carcinoma. The clonotype was recovered from a middle-aged man with primary liver carcinoma and hepatitis B virus infection. The rearrangement uses TRBV6-1 and TRBJ1-4; no firm D call. In nucleotides, the CDR3 is TGTGCCAGCGCTATGGGTACAACTAATGAAAAACTGTTTTCT. Protein sequence: CASAMGTTNEKLFS.